This T cell receptor beta chain was captured by sequencing in a study of CD8 T cells in ankylosing spondylitis. Libraries for TCR beta were made by quantitative 5'-RACE with molecular barcodes. Each CDR3 protein is one row after TCRdb ran MiXCR on the 5' RACE reads. The sample consists of approximately 60,000 distinct CDR3 sequences, 6% to 8% of them appearing once. The CDR3 runs to 13 residues. Per the germline V gene, CDR1 is SEHNR and CDR2 is FQNEAQ (reference sequence). V lost 4 bases, J lost 4 bases, and 8 bases lay in between. Study observations and caveats: Previously reported in reactive arthritis synovial fluid and blood were some of the motif variants. Peripheral blood held disease-linked clones only at relatively low frequency, and these were CD8+. A TCR beta motif of eight highly homologous variants appeared characteristic of ankylosing spondylitis blood.

Many counts were recorded for this clonotype. Its antigen is unknown. Sequencing was carried out using synovial fluid, either unsorted or a sorted T cell fraction (not recorded which). The receptor was derived from a male donor with ankylosing spondylitis. The chain links TRBV7-9 to TRBJ2-1; a possible D gene is TRBD2 (5 bases). Written as DNA, the CDR3 is TGTGCCAGCAGCTCCGGACTTTACAATGAGCAGTTCTTC. This encodes CASSSGLYNEQFF.